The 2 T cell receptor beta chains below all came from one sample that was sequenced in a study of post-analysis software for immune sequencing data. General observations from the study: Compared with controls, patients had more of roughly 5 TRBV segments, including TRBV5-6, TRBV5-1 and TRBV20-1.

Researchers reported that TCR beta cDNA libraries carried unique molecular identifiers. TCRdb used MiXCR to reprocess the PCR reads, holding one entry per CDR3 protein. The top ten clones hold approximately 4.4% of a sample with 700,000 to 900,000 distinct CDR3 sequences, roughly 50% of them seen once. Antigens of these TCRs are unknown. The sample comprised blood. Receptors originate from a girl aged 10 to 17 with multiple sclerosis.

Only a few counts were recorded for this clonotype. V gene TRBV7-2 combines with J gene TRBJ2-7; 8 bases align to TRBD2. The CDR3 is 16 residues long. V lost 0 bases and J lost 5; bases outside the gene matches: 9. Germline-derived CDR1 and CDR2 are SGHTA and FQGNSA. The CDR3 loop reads CASSLALRGGTDEQYF. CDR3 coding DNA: TGTGCCAGCAGCTTAGCCCTCCGGGGGGGCACCGACGAGCAGTACTTC.

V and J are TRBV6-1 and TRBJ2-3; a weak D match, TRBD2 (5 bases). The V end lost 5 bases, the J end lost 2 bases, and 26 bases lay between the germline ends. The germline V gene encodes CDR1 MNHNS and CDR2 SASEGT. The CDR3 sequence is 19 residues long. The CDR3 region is CASSRLLANRLTHTDTQYF. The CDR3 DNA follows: TGTGCCAGCAGTCGCCTCCTAGCTAACCGACTCACACACACAGATACGCAGTATTTT.